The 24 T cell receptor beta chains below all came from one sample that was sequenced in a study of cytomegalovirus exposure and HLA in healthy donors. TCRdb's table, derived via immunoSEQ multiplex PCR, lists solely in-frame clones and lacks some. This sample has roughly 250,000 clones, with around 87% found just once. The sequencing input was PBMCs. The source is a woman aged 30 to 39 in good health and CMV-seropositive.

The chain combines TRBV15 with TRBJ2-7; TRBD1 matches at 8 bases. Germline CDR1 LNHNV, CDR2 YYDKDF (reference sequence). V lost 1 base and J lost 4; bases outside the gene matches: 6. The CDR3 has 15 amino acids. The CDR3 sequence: CATSRVRTGLYEQYF. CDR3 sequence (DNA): TGTGCCACCAGCAGAGTCCGGACAGGGTTGTACGAGCAGTACTTC.

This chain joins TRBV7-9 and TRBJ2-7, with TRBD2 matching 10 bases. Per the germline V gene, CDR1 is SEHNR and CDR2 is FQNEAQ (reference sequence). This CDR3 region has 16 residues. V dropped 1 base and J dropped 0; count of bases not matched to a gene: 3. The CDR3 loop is CASSLVASGSSYEQYF. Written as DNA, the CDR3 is TGTGCCAGCAGCTTAGTGGCTAGCGGGAGCTCCTACGAGCAGTACTTC.

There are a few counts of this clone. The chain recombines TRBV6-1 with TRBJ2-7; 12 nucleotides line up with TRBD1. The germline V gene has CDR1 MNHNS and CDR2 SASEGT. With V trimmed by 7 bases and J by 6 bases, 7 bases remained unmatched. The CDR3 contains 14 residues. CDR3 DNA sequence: TGTGCCAGCACCCCGGGACAGGGGGCCATCGAGCAGTACTTC. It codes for CASTPGQGAIEQYF.

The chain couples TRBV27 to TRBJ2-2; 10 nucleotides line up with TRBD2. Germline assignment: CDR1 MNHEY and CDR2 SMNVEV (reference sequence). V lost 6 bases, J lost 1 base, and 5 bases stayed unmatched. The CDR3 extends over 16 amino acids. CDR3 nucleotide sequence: TGTGCCAGCAGGCGACTAGCGGGTGGGAACACCGGGGAGCTGTTTTTT. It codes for CASRRLAGGNTGELFF.

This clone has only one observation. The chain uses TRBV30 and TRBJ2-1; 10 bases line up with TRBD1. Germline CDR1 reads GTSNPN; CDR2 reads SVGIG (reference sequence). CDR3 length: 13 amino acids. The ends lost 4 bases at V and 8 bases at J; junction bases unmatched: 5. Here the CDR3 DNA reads TGTGCCTGGACCCCGACAGGGGGCGATGAGCAGTTCTTC. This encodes CAWTPTGGDEQFF.

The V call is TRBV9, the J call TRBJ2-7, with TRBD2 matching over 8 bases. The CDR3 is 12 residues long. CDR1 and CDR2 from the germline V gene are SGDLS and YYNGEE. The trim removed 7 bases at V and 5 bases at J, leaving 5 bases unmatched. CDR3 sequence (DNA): TGTGCCAGCGGAAAGACTAGCGACGAGCAGTACTTC. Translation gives CASGKTSDEQYF.

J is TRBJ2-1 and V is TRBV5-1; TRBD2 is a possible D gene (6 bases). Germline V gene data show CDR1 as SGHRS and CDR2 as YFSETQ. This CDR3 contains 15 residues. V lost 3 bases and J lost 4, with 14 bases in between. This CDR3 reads CASSSISGLYNEQFF. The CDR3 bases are TGCGCCAGCAGCTCGATTAGCGGCCTATACAATGAGCAGTTCTTC.

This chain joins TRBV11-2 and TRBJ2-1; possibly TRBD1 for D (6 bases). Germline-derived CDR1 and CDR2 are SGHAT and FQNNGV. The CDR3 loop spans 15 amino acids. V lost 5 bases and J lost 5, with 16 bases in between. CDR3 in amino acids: CASSEIQGPNNEQFF. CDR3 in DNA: TGTGCCAGCAGCGAGATACAGGGACCAAACAATGAGCAGTTCTTC. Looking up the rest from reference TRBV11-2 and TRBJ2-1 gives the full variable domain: EAGVAQSPRYKIIEKRQSVAFWCNPISGHATLYWYQQILGQGPKLLIQFQNNGVVDDSQLPKDRFSAERLKGVDSTLKIQPAKLEDSAVYLCASSEIQGPNNEQFFGPGTRLTVL.

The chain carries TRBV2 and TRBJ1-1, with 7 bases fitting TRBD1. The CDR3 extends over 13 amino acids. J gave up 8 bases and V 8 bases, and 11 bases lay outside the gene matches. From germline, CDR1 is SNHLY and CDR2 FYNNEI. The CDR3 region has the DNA TGTGCCAGCCGGGACAGTCTAGTTCCGGAAGCTTTCTTT. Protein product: CASRDSLVPEAFF. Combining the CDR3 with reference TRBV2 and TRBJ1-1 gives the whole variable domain EPEVTQTPSHQVTQMGQEVILRCVPISNHLYFYWYRQILGQKVEFLVSFYNNEISEKSEIFDDQFSVERPDGSNFTLKIRSTKLEDSAMYFCASRDSLVPEAFFGQGTRLTVV.

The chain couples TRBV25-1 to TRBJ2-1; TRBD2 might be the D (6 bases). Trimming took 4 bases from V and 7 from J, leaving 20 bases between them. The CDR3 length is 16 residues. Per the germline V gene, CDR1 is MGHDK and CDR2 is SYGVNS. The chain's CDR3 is CASSGSAGLYWNEQFF. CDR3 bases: TGTGCCAGCAGTGGTTCCGCGGGACTGTATTGGAATGAGCAGTTCTTC.

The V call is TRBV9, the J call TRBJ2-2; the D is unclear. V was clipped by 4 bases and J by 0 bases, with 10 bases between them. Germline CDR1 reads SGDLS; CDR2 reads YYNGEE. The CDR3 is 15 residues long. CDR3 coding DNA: TGTGCCAGCAGCACCAGTGTTGCGAACACCGGGGAGCTGTTTTTT. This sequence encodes CASSTSVANTGELFF.

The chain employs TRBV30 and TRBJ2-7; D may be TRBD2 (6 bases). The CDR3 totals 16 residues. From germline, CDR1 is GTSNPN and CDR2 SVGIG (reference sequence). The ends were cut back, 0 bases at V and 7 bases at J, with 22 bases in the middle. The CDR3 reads CAWSVAGRLGGFEQYF. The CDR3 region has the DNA TGTGCCTGGAGTGTCGCCGGACGGTTGGGGGGATTTGAGCAGTACTTC. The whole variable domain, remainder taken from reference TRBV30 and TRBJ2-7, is SQTIHQWPATLVQPVGSPLSLECTVEGTSNPNLYWYRQAAGRGLQLLFYSVGIGQISSEVPQNLSASRPQDRQFILSSKKLLLSDSGFYLCAWSVAGRLGGFEQYFGPGTRLTVT.

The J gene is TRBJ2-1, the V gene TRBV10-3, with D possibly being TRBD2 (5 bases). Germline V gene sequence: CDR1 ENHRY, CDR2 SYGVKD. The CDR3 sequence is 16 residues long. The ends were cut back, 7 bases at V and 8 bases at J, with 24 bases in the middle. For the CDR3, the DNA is TGTGCCATCAATGGTCAAACGGGGATAGAGGGCGATGAGCAGTTCTTC. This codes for CAINGQTGIEGDEQFF.

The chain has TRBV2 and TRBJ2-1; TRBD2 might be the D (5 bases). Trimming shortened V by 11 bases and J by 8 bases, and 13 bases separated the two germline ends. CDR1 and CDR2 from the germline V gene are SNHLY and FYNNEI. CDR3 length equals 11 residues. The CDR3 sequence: CAVSGYHEQFF. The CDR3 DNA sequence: TGTGCCGTCTCGGGGTACCATGAGCAGTTCTTC.

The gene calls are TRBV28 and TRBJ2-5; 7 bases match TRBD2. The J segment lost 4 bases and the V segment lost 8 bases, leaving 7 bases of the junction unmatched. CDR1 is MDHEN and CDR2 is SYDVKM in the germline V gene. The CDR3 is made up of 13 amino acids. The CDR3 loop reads CASVAGVLETQYF. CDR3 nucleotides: TGTGCCAGCGTGGCGGGAGTTTTAGAGACCCAGTACTTC.

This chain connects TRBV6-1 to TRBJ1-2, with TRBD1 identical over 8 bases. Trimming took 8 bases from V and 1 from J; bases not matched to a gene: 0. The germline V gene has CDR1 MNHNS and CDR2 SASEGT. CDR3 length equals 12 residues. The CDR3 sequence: CASGQGNYGYTF. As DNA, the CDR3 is TGTGCCAGCGGACAGGGTAACTATGGCTACACCTTC.

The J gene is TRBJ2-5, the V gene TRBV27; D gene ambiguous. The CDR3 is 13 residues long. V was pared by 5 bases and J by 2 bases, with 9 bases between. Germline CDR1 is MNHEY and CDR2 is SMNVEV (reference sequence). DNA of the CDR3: TGTGCCAGCAGTCTCTATTCGCAAGAGACCCAGTACTTC. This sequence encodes CASSLYSQETQYF.

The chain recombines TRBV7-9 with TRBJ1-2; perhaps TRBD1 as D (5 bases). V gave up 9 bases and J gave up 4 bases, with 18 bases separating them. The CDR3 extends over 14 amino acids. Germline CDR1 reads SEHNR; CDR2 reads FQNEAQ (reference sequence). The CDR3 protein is CASERRGEGYGYTF. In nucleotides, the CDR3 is TGTGCCAGTGAAAGACGGGGGGAGGGCTATGGCTACACCTTC. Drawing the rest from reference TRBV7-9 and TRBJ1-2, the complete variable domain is DTGVSQNPRHKITKRGQNVTFRCDPISEHNRLYWYRQTLGQGPEFLTYFQNEAQLEKSRLLSDRFSAERPKGSFSTLEIQRTEQGDSAMYLCASERRGEGYGYTFGSGTRLTVV.

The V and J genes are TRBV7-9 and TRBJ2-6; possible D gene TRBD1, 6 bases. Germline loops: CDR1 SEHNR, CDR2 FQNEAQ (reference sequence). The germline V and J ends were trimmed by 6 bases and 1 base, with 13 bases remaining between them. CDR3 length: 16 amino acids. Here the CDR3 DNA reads TGTGCCAGCAGTCAGACGAGGGGGTCTGGGGCCAACGTCCTGACTTTC. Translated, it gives CASSQTRGSGANVLTF.

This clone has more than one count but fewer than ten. The CDR3 nucleotides read TGTGCCAGCATCGCGACAGGGGCAGAGACCCAGTACTTC. Protein: CASIATGAETQYF. This chain connects TRBV7-9 to TRBJ2-5, with 8 bases identical to TRBD1. Looked up from germline, CDR1 is SEHNR and CDR2 is FQNEAQ (reference sequence). The J segment lost 4 bases and the V segment lost 7 bases, leaving 5 bases of the junction unmatched. This CDR3 is built from 13 residues. The full variable domain, rest sourced from reference TRBV7-9 and TRBJ2-5, is DTGVSQNPRHKITKRGQNVTFRCDPISEHNRLYWYRQTLGQGPEFLTYFQNEAQLEKSRLLSDRFSAERPKGSFSTLEIQRTEQGDSAMYLCASIATGAETQYFGPGTRLLVL.

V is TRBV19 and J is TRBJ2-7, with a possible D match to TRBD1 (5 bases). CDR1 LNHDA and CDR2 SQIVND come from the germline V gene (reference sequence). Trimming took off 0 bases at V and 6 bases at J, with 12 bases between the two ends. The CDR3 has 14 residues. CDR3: CASSIEVPTGEQYF. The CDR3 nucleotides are TGTGCCAGTAGTATAGAGGTCCCTACAGGCGAGCAGTACTTC.

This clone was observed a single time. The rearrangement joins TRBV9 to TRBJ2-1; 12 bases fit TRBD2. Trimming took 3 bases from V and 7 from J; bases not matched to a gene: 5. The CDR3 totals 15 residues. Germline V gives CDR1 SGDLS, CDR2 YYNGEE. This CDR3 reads CASSETSGSWNEQFF. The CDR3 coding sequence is TGTGCCAGCAGCGAGACTAGCGGGAGTTGGAATGAGCAGTTCTTC.

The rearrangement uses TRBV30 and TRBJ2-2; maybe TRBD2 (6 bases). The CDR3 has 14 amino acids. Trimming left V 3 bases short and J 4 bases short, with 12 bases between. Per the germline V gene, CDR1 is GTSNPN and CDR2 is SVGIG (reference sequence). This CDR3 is CAWRRGLLTGELFF. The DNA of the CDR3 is TGTGCCTGGAGAAGGGGACTCCTCACCGGGGAGCTGTTTTTT.

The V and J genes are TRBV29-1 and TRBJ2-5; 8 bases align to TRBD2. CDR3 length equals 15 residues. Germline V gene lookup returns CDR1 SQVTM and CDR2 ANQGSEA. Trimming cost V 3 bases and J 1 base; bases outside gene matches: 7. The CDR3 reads CSVDGLAAIQETQYF. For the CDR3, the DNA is TGCAGCGTTGACGGACTAGCCGCAATCCAAGAGACCCAGTACTTC.